A selection of T cell receptor beta chains follows, all from one sample in a study of T cell repertoires in cytomegalovirus infection. Their antigens remain unidentified. TCRdb redid the calling of the reads with MiXCR, one entry per CDR3 protein. Of around 100,000 distinct CDR3 sequences detected, 30% to 35% appear once; the ten largest clones hold 41%. The input for sequencing was CD8+ T cells from cultured PBMCs, taken from culture after CMV antigen stimulation. The origin of the receptors is a human donor in good health (CMV status not recorded). Some clones in this sample may be carry-over from other donors' samples. Both conserved end residues are part of each CDR3. Each record gives: D gene, V gene, clone size, J gene, CDR3 DNA, CDR3 protein. The D gene is left open where the match is weak. Rows may omit the clone size; those that give it use once, few, many or a size class.

d_call: .; v_call: TRBV10-3; clone_size: .; j_call: TRBJ1-1; cdr3_nt: TGTGCCATCAGTGATCCGGACATGGGCCGAACTGAAGCTTTCTTT; cdr3_aa: CAISDPDMGRTEAFF
d_call: TRBD1; v_call: TRBV20-1; clone_size: .; j_call: TRBJ1-2; cdr3_nt: TGCAGTGCTACCGACTATGCCGACAGGGAATTAAGGAACTATGGCTACACCTTC; cdr3_aa: CSATDYADRELRNYGYTF
d_call: .; v_call: TRBV7-6; clone_size: many; j_call: TRBJ1-3; cdr3_nt: TGTGCCAGCAGCCCAATTAGCTCTGGAAACACCATATATTTT; cdr3_aa: CASSPISSGNTIYF
d_call: .; v_call: TRBV2; clone_size: .; j_call: TRBJ2-1; cdr3_nt: TGTGCCAGCGAGGGGGGGTATGAGCAGTTCTTC; cdr3_aa: CASEGGYEQFF
d_call: TRBD1; v_call: TRBV7-3; clone_size: many; j_call: TRBJ2-3; cdr3_nt: TGTGCCAGCAGCATCGGACAGGGGCAGTATTTT; cdr3_aa: CASSIGQGQYF
d_call: .; v_call: TRBV28; clone_size: .; j_call: TRBJ1-2; cdr3_nt: TGTGCCAGCGGACCGCCCATTCCTAACTATGGCTACACCTTC; cdr3_aa: CASGPPIPNYGYTF
d_call: .; v_call: TRBV12-3/TRBV12-4; clone_size: few; j_call: TRBJ2-2; cdr3_nt: TGTGCCAGCAGTTCCCCCCACTGGGGTTCCGGGGAGCTGTTTTTT; cdr3_aa: CASSSPHWGSGELFF
d_call: .; v_call: TRBV19; clone_size: .; j_call: TRBJ1-4; cdr3_nt: TGTGCCAGGGCAAGAGGCATCTCCTATCTACGGCTGTTTTTT; cdr3_aa: CARARGISYLRLFF
d_call: .; v_call: TRBV11-2; clone_size: .; j_call: TRBJ2-7; cdr3_nt: TGTGCCAGCAGCCTCGGAGGGGACCACGACGAGCAGTACTTC; cdr3_aa: CASSLGGDHDEQYF
d_call: TRBD1; v_call: TRBV7-9; clone_size: few; j_call: TRBJ2-7; cdr3_nt: TGTGCCAGCAGCCGGGGACAGGGGATACACGAGCAGTACTTC; cdr3_aa: CASSRGQGIHEQYF
d_call: .; v_call: TRBV6-2/TRBV6-3; clone_size: few; j_call: TRBJ1-4; cdr3_nt: TGTGCCAGCAGTTACTCGATGGACGGGAATGAAAAACTGTTTTTT; cdr3_aa: CASSYSMDGNEKLFF
d_call: .; v_call: TRBV7-2; clone_size: many; j_call: TRBJ2-1; cdr3_nt: TGTGCCAGCAGCTCAGTTGATAGGGAGGATGAGCAGTTCTTC; cdr3_aa: CASSSVDREDEQFF
d_call: TRBD2; v_call: TRBV6-1; clone_size: .; j_call: TRBJ2-1; cdr3_nt: TGTGCCAGCAGGCTTGGACTAGCGGGGCGGGGTGAGCAGTTCTTC; cdr3_aa: CASRLGLAGRGEQFF
d_call: .; v_call: TRBV19; clone_size: .; j_call: TRBJ2-7; cdr3_nt: TGTGCCAGCTCGGACGGGAACTCCTACGAGCAGTACTTC; cdr3_aa: CASSDGNSYEQYF
d_call: TRBD1; v_call: TRBV6-5; clone_size: .; j_call: TRBJ2-5; cdr3_nt: TGTGCCAGCAGTACAGACAGGGTCGGGTCGGAGACCCAGTACTTC; cdr3_aa: CASSTDRVGSETQYF
d_call: TRBD2; v_call: TRBV5-4; clone_size: many; j_call: TRBJ2-1; cdr3_nt: TGTGCCAGCAGCCCGACTAGCGGGGGGGCCCACTCCTACAATGAGCAGTTCTTC; cdr3_aa: CASSPTSGGAHSYNEQFF